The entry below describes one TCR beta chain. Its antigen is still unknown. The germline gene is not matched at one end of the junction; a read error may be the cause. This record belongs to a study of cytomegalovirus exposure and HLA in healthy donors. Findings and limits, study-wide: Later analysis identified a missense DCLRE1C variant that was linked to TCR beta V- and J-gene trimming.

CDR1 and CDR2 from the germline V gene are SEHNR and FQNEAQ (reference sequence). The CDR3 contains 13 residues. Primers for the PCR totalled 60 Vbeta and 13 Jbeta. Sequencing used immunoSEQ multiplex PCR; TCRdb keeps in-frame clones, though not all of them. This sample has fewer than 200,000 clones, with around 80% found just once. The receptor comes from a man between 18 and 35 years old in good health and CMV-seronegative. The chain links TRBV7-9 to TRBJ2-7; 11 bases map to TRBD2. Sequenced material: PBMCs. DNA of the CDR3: TGTTCCAGCGATGCAGGGACTAGCGGTGAGCAGTACTTC. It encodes CSSDAGTSGEQYF.